These 29 T cell receptor beta chains were sequenced from one sample in a study of CD8 T cells in Susac syndrome. Reverse transcription of roughly 0.45 to 1 ug RNA was performed with random hexamers. TCRdb analysed the immunoSEQ multiplex PCR reads with MiXCR anew, one entry per CDR3 protein. The table lists about 440,000 distinct CDR3 sequences, around 85% of them singletons. The source material was CD8+ T cells from PBMCs. The origin of the receptors is a human donor with multiple sclerosis.

This clonotype was picked up a small number of times. At one of its ends the junction is not consistent with the germline gene, which may arise from a read error. The chain recombines TRBV19 with TRBJ2-2, with D perhaps matching TRBD2 (6 bases). The CDR3 is made up of 10 amino acids. Germline assignment: CDR1 LNHDA and CDR2 SQIVND (reference sequence). The CDR3 reads CASSGGELFF. The CDR3 coding sequence is TGTGCCAGCAGCGGCGGGGAACTGTTTTTT.

This chain connects TRBV5-6 to TRBJ2-7; 7 bases are shared with TRBD1. Germline trimming cut 0 bases from V and 1 base from J; bases unmatched to any gene: 4. The CDR3 consists of 15 residues. CDR1 and CDR2 from the germline V gene are SGHDT and YYEEEE. CDR3 sequence reads: CASSLEGAISYEQYF. The CDR3 nucleotides read TGTGCCAGCAGCTTGGAGGGGGCGATTTCCTACGAGCAGTACTTC.

This CDR3 reads CAISRGDIYEQYF. CDR3 DNA sequence: TGTGCCATCAGTCGGGGGGATATCTACGAGCAGTACTTC. The V and J genes are TRBV10-3 and TRBJ2-7; the match to TRBD2 covers 7 bases. Germline V lookup: CDR1 ENHRY, CDR2 SYGVKD. The junction had 4 bases not matched to a gene; V was cut back by 5 bases and J by 3 bases. The CDR3 has 13 amino acids.

A single count supports this clonotype. The rearrangement joins TRBV30 to TRBJ2-7, with a weak D call TRBD1 (5 bases). This CDR3 has 12 residues. In germline, CDR1 is GTSNPN, CDR2 SVGIG (reference sequence). The V and J ends lost 3 bases and 6 bases respectively, with 12 bases between them. The CDR3 loop reads CAWSPGSLEQYF. In DNA form, the CDR3 reads TGTGCCTGGAGCCCAGGGTCACTCGAGCAGTACTTC.

The chain carries TRBV6-1 and TRBJ1-1; D possibly corresponds to TRBD1 (6 bases). The V end was cut by 8 bases, the J end by 3 bases, with 13 bases between. Germline CDR1 reads MNHNS; CDR2 reads SASEGT. The CDR3 runs 13 residues. As DNA, the CDR3 is TGTGCCAGCCCACAGGGAGGGGACACTGAAGCTTTCTTT. Amino acid sequence: CASPQGGDTEAFF.

The chain carries TRBV7-3 and TRBJ2-5; possible D gene TRBD2, 7 bases. This CDR3 comprises 15 residues. Trimming took off 0 bases at V and 5 bases at J, with 13 bases between the two ends. Germline V gene sequence: CDR1 SGHTA, CDR2 FQGTGA. CDR3 residues: CASSLTRGARETQYF. Written as DNA, the CDR3 is TGTGCCAGCAGCTTAACTCGGGGGGCGCGGGAGACCCAGTACTTC.

CDR3 amino acids: CSAEQGWNTEAFF. In nucleotides, the CDR3 is TGCAGTGCTGAACAGGGTTGGAACACTGAAGCTTTCTTT. The genes are TRBV20-1 and TRBJ1-1; TRBD1 is a possible D gene (6 bases). Trimming removed 5 bases at V and 1 base at J, with 11 bases between. From germline, CDR1 is DFQATT and CDR2 SNEGSKA (reference sequence). The CDR3 is made up of 13 amino acids.

This clonotype has just one count. The V gene is TRBV7-8, the J gene TRBJ1-5, with unresolved D. Germline CDR1 reads SGHVS; CDR2 reads FQNEAQ. V gave up 5 bases and J gave up 9 bases, with 11 bases separating them. The CDR3 is 12 amino acids. The CDR3 bases are TGTGCCAGCAGCATTCTCCCAGGGCCCCAGCATTTT. Encoded protein: CASSILPGPQHF. Complete variable domain (other parts from reference TRBV7-8 and TRBJ1-5): GAGVSQSPRYKVAKRGQDVALRCDPISGHVSLFWYQQALGQGPEFLTYFQNEAQLDKSGLPSDRFFAERPEGSVSTLKIQRTQQEDSAVYLCASSILPGPQHFGDGTRLSIL.

The chain joins TRBV30 to TRBJ1-2, with D perhaps TRBD1 (5 bases). V was pared by 2 bases and J by 8 bases, with 15 bases between. Germline CDR1 and CDR2: GTSNPN and SVGIG (reference sequence). The CDR3 runs to 13 residues. The CDR3 DNA reads as TGTGCCTGGAGTTATGGCCTCCCAGGGGGCTACACCTTC. Translating gives CAWSYGLPGGYTF. The entire variable domain, with the rest obtained from reference TRBV30 and TRBJ1-2, is as follows: SQTIHQWPATLVQPVGSPLSLECTVEGTSNPNLYWYRQAAGRGLQLLFYSVGIGQISSEVPQNLSASRPQDRQFILSSKKLLLSDSGFYLCAWSYGLPGGYTFGSGTRLTVV.

This clonotype was counted a single time. The chain is built from TRBV30 and TRBJ2-2; 13 nucleotides match TRBD2. Germline CDR1 and CDR2: GTSNPN and SVGIG (reference sequence). V shed 4 bases, J shed 2 bases, and the junction held 4 bases outside the gene matches. The length of the CDR3 is 16 residues. The CDR3 region is CAWTGLAGDNTGELFF. CDR3 in DNA: TGTGCCTGGACCGGACTAGCGGGAGATAACACCGGGGAGCTGTTTTTT.

The chain is built from TRBV2 and TRBJ2-1, with no clear D. Germline CDR1 is SNHLY and CDR2 is FYNNEI. The germline V and J ends were trimmed by 10 bases and 5 bases, with 12 bases remaining between them. The length of the CDR3 is 12 residues. CDR3 sequence: CATRRPDNEQFF. In DNA form, the CDR3 reads TGTGCCACCCGACGGCCGGACAATGAGCAGTTCTTC.

CDR3 sequence reads: CAWSAGHVLNTEAFF. Written as DNA, the CDR3 is TGTGCCTGGAGTGCCGGACACGTCTTGAACACTGAAGCTTTCTTT. The chain links TRBV30 to TRBJ1-1; tentative D call: TRBD1 (5 bases). This CDR3 region has 15 residues. Germline V gene sequence: CDR1 GTSNPN, CDR2 SVGIG (reference sequence). V was shortened by 1 base and J by 0 bases, with 12 bases between the two germline ends.

V is TRBV6-1 and J is TRBJ2-7, with TRBD2 matching 8 bases. The CDR3 is 16 residues long. J gave up 0 bases and V 7 bases, and 11 bases lay outside the gene matches. Germline values: CDR1 MNHNS, CDR2 SASEGT. This CDR3 is CASIASERESSYEQYF. DNA for the CDR3: TGTGCCAGCATAGCTTCCGAGCGGGAGAGCTCCTACGAGCAGTACTTC.

V usage is TRBV5-1 and J usage is TRBJ1-4; 7 bases agree with TRBD1. The CDR3 length is 15 residues. Germline V lookup: CDR1 SGHRS, CDR2 YFSETQ. The ends lost 4 bases at V and 4 bases at J; junction bases unmatched: 7. The CDR3 sequence is CASSPGQTYNEKLFF. The CDR3 region has the DNA TGCGCCAGCAGCCCGGGACAGACCTATAATGAAAAACTGTTTTTT.

This chain joins TRBV6-5 and TRBJ1-4; the D is unclear. V lost 4 bases to trimming and J lost 6 bases, with 9 bases between them. Germline V gene data show CDR1 as MNHEY and CDR2 as SVGAGI. The CDR3 is 13 amino acids. CDR3 sequence (DNA): TGTGCCAGCAGTTGGAACGCGGATGAAAAACTGTTTTTT. This translates into CASSWNADEKLFF.

The gene calls are TRBV27 and TRBJ1-5; D possibly corresponds to TRBD1 (5 bases). Looked up from germline, CDR1 is MNHEY and CDR2 is SMNVEV (reference sequence). This CDR3 is 15 amino acids long. The germline V and J ends were trimmed by 4 bases and 5 bases, with 15 bases remaining between them. CDR3 residues: CASSYGGTRDQPQHF. The CDR3 DNA is TGTGCCAGCAGTTATGGGGGGACGAGAGATCAGCCCCAGCATTTT.

V and J are TRBV28 and TRBJ1-2; TRBD1 is a possible D gene (6 bases). The CDR3 is made up of 15 amino acids. The V gene's germline CDR1 is MDHEN and CDR2 SYDVKM. V lost 0 bases, J lost 3 bases, and 11 bases lay in between. The CDR3 spells CASSLWQGSHYGYTF. The CDR3 nucleotides read TGTGCCAGCAGTTTATGGCAGGGGTCGCACTATGGCTACACCTTC.

The CDR3 is CASSSFRTAGANVLTF. CDR3 DNA: TGTGCCAGCAGTTCTTTTCGGACGGCTGGGGCCAACGTCCTGACTTTC. The genes are TRBV27 and TRBJ2-6; the D is unclear. Germline CDR1 is MNHEY and CDR2 is SMNVEV (reference sequence). The CDR3 loop spans 16 amino acids. V was shortened by 4 bases and J by 2 bases, with 12 bases between the two germline ends.

The rearrangement links TRBV19 to TRBJ1-1; no firm D call. The CDR3 contains 13 residues. Germline V gene data show CDR1 as LNHDA and CDR2 as SQIVND (reference sequence). Trimming took off 0 bases at V and 10 bases at J, with 12 bases between the two ends. CDR3 region: CASSIDLANPAFF. CDR3 nucleotide sequence: TGTGCCAGTAGTATAGATCTTGCGAATCCAGCTTTCTTT.

DNA of the CDR3: TGTGCCAGCAGCCCGGGGGGTATAGGCTACGAGCAGTACTTC. It is translated as CASSPGGIGYEQYF. The chain joins TRBV7-8 to TRBJ2-7; TRBD2 agrees at 7 bases. CDR3 size: 14 residues. The germline V gene encodes CDR1 SGHVS and CDR2 FQNEAQ. The J segment lost 3 bases and the V segment lost 5 bases, leaving 7 bases of the junction unmatched.

V usage is TRBV28 and J usage is TRBJ2-2; the match to TRBD2 covers 14 bases. Germline V gene lookup returns CDR1 MDHEN and CDR2 SYDVKM. Unmatched junction bases numbered 7, after V lost 11 bases and J lost 5 bases. The CDR3 sequence is 15 residues long. The CDR3 loop reads CAGGTSGSGTGELFF. CDR3 in DNA: TGTGCCGGGGGGACTAGCGGGAGCGGTACCGGGGAGCTGTTTTTT. Supplemented by reference TRBV28 and TRBJ2-2, the full variable domain reads DVKVTQSSRYLVKRTGEKVFLECVQDMDHENMFWYRQDPGLGLRLIYFSYDVKMKEKGDIPEGYSVSREKKERFSLILESASTNQTSMYLCAGGTSGSGTGELFFGEGSRLTVL.

There are a few counts of this clonotype. The V gene is TRBV13, the J gene TRBJ2-7; D is undetermined. Deletions cut 3 bases from V and 6 bases from J, with 9 bases between. The V gene's germline CDR1 is PRHDT and CDR2 FYEKMQ (reference sequence). This CDR3 contains 12 residues. Written as DNA, the CDR3 is TGTGCCAGCAGCTTCTTCGGGCTCGAGCAGTACTTC. Translating gives CASSFFGLEQYF.

This clonotype has a handful of counts. V and J are TRBV19 and TRBJ2-1; D might be TRBD2 (5 bases). Germline V lookup: CDR1 LNHDA, CDR2 SQIVND (reference sequence). The CDR3 is made up of 15 amino acids. V lost 5 bases, J lost 1 base, and 12 bases lay in between. The CDR3 nucleotides read TGTGCCAGTAGTCCCCGGTCGGGATCCTACAATGAGCAGTTCTTC. This encodes CASSPRSGSYNEQFF.

This chain links TRBV15 with TRBJ2-5; 9 positions agree with TRBD1. Germline V gene sequence: CDR1 LNHNV, CDR2 YYDKDF (reference sequence). Losses at the gene ends were 0 bases for V and 4 bases for J; bases not matched to a gene: 3. This CDR3 comprises 15 residues. The CDR3 DNA follows: TGTGCCACCAGCAGAGATCTGACAGGGGGAGAGACCCAGTACTTC. This translates into CATSRDLTGGETQYF. Supplemented by reference TRBV15 and TRBJ2-5, the full variable domain reads DAMVIQNPRYQVTQFGKPVTLSCSQTLNHNVMYWYQQKSSQAPKLLFHYYDKDFNNEADTPDNFQSRRPNTSFCFLDIRSPGLGDTAMYLCATSRDLTGGETQYFGPGTRLLVL.

The chain couples TRBV7-9 to TRBJ2-3, with 8 positions matching TRBD2. The CDR3 has 15 residues. The junction had 3 bases not matched to a gene; V was cut back by 4 bases and J by 0 bases. Germline values: CDR1 SEHNR, CDR2 FQNEAQ (reference sequence). The DNA of the CDR3 is TGTGCCAGCAGCTCAAAGCGGGGGAGCACAGATACGCAGTATTTT. Translation: CASSSKRGSTDTQYF.

The V and J genes are TRBV4-1 and TRBJ2-1, with 10 positions matching TRBD1. The CDR3 is 15 residues long. Trimming took 0 bases from V and 8 from J; bases not matched to a gene: 4. The germline gives CDR1 MGHRA, CDR2 YSYEKL. The CDR3: CASSQEGQGEDEQFF. In DNA form, the CDR3 reads TGCGCCAGCAGCCAAGAAGGACAGGGGGAAGATGAGCAGTTCTTC.

This clonotype occurred a few times. J is TRBJ2-7 and V is TRBV19, with no clear D. This CDR3 is built from 13 residues. Per the germline V gene, CDR1 is LNHDA and CDR2 is SQIVND (reference sequence). The V and J ends lost 3 bases and 3 bases respectively, with 9 bases between them. This chain's CDR3 is CASSIFVGYEQYF. CDR3 bases: TGTGCCAGTAGTATTTTTGTCGGCTACGAGCAGTACTTC. The full variable domain, with the rest looked up from reference TRBV19 and TRBJ2-7, is DGGITQSPKYLFRKEGQNVTLSCEQNLNHDAMYWYRQDPGQGLRLIYYSQIVNDFQKGDIAEGYSVSREKKESFPLTVTSAQKNPTAFYLCASSIFVGYEQYFGPGTRLTVT.

This clonotype has a handful of counts. The rearrangement links TRBV6-6 to TRBJ1-2; the D is unclear. The CDR3 sequence is 14 residues long. Per germline, CDR1 MNHNY and CDR2 SVGAGI (reference sequence). V lost 2 bases and J lost 0, with 7 bases in between. CDR3 protein: CASSYRDANYGYTF. The CDR3, as DNA: TGTGCCAGCAGTTACAGGGATGCTAACTATGGCTACACCTTC.

V is TRBV4-1 and J is TRBJ1-2, with D perhaps TRBD1 (5 bases). Germline V gene sequence: CDR1 MGHRA, CDR2 YSYEKL. The ends were cut back, 4 bases at V and 8 bases at J, with 17 bases in the middle. The CDR3 loop spans 14 amino acids. CDR3 region: CASSPTTAQQGYTF. As DNA, the CDR3 is TGCGCCAGCAGCCCAACGACAGCTCAGCAGGGCTACACCTTC.